The rows below give T cell receptor beta chains drawn from one sample of a study of T cell repertoires in aging, cancer and after chemotherapy. TCRdb ran MiXCR on the multiplex PCR reads and lists one entry per CDR3 protein. The data show about 9,400 distinct CDR3 sequences, roughly 36% seen once. Sequencing input: blood. Receptors originate from a human donor in good health. The CDR3 runs from the conserved cysteine through the conserved F or W. D genes are given only for firm matches. Not every row has a clone size; where given, it reads once, few, many or a size class.

clone_size: -
v_call: TRBV4-2
d_call: TRBD1
cdr3_length: 15
j_call: TRBJ2-1
cdr3_nt: TGTGCCAGCAGCGAGAGCAGGGGGCGGTCAAATGAGCAGTTCTTC
cdr3_aa: CASSESRGRSNEQFF

clone_size: -
v_call: TRBV12-3/TRBV12-4
d_call: -
cdr3_length: 15
j_call: TRBJ1-6
cdr3_nt: TGTGCCAGCACCATCACCGGACTCTTCGGTTCACCCCTCCACTTT
cdr3_aa: CASTITGLFGSPLHF

clone_size: few
v_call: TRBV6-1
d_call: TRBD2
cdr3_length: 14
j_call: TRBJ2-1
cdr3_nt: TGTGCCAGCAGTGAATATACTAGCGGTAATGAGCAGTTCTTC
cdr3_aa: CASSEYTSGNEQFF

clone_size: -
v_call: TRBV15
d_call: -
cdr3_length: 15
j_call: TRBJ1-1
cdr3_nt: TGTGCCACCAGCAGATCAGGGGTGGCGGGCACTGAAGCTTTCTTT
cdr3_aa: CATSRSGVAGTEAFF

clone_size: -
v_call: TRBV7-2
d_call: -
cdr3_length: 14
j_call: TRBJ1-1
cdr3_nt: TGTGCCAGCAGCTCCCCCCCCAGTCACACTGAAGCTTTCTTT
cdr3_aa: CASSSPPSHTEAFF

clone_size: -
v_call: TRBV6-2/TRBV6-3
d_call: TRBD1
cdr3_length: 17
j_call: TRBJ1-1
cdr3_nt: TGTGCCAGCAGTTACTCCCTCGGCTTGGGACAGAGGACTGAAGCTTTCTTT
cdr3_aa: CASSYSLGLGQRTEAFF

clone_size: few
v_call: TRBV5-6
d_call: -
cdr3_length: 15
j_call: TRBJ2-1
cdr3_nt: TGTGCCAGCAGCGCGGGTGACAGAACCTACAATGAGCAGTTCTTC
cdr3_aa: CASSAGDRTYNEQFF

clone_size: -
v_call: TRBV4-2
d_call: -
cdr3_length: 16
j_call: TRBJ2-1
cdr3_nt: TGTGCCAGCAGCCAACAGCGACCCCGTCTGGGGAATGAGCAGTTCTTC
cdr3_aa: CASSQQRPRLGNEQFF

clone_size: -
v_call: TRBV13
d_call: -
cdr3_length: 15
j_call: TRBJ1-5
cdr3_nt: TGTGCCAGCAGTTACTCTTCCCAGAGCAATCAGCCCCAGCATTTT
cdr3_aa: CASSYSSQSNQPQHF

clone_size: medium-sized
v_call: TRBV11-3
d_call: -
cdr3_length: 15
j_call: TRBJ2-2
cdr3_nt: TGTGCCAGCAGCCGGTCGAGGCTTGGCACCGGGGAGCTGTTTTTT
cdr3_aa: CASSRSRLGTGELFF

clone_size: -
v_call: TRBV11-3
d_call: TRBD2
cdr3_length: 14
j_call: TRBJ2-1
cdr3_nt: TGTGCCAGCAGCTTTGCGACGGCTAGCGGGGCCCAGTTCTTC
cdr3_aa: CASSFATASGAQFF

clone_size: few
v_call: TRBV12-3/TRBV12-4
d_call: -
cdr3_length: 15
j_call: TRBJ2-1
cdr3_nt: TGTGCCAGCAGTTTATGGGGGGCCGTCTACAATGAGCAGTTCTTC
cdr3_aa: CASSLWGAVYNEQFF

clone_size: -
v_call: TRBV6-5
d_call: TRBD1
cdr3_length: 14
j_call: TRBJ1-5
cdr3_nt: TGTGCCAGCAGCCCGGGACAGGGGAATCAGCCCCAGCATTTT
cdr3_aa: CASSPGQGNQPQHF

clone_size: few
v_call: TRBV6-1
d_call: -
cdr3_length: 13
j_call: TRBJ2-7
cdr3_nt: TGTGCCAGCAGCTTAGAGAGGGGCCACGAGCAGTACTTC
cdr3_aa: CASSLERGHEQYF

clone_size: -
v_call: TRBV12-3/TRBV12-4
d_call: -
cdr3_length: 18
j_call: TRBJ2-3
cdr3_nt: TGTGCCAGCAGATCTCCCCCCGGGGAGGGGGCGATCACAGATACGCAGTATTTT
cdr3_aa: CASRSPPGEGAITDTQYF

clone_size: few
v_call: TRBV6-1
d_call: TRBD1
cdr3_length: 15
j_call: TRBJ2-1
cdr3_nt: TGTGCCACCACGACAGGGTATGGGAGCTACAATGAGCAGTTCTTC
cdr3_aa: CATTTGYGSYNEQFF

clone_size: few
v_call: TRBV19
d_call: -
cdr3_length: 13
j_call: TRBJ1-5
cdr3_nt: TGTGCCAGTAGTTGGCAGGGAGGTCAGCCCCAGCATTTT
cdr3_aa: CASSWQGGQPQHF

clone_size: -
v_call: TRBV6-5
d_call: -
cdr3_length: 15
j_call: TRBJ1-2
cdr3_nt: TGTGCCAGCAGTTACTGGGGGACATCGGAATATGGCTACACCTTC
cdr3_aa: CASSYWGTSEYGYTF

clone_size: -
v_call: TRBV6-5
d_call: TRBD2
cdr3_length: 13
j_call: TRBJ2-7
cdr3_nt: TGTGCCAGCAGCCGGGGGGGCGGGTACGAGCAGTACTTC
cdr3_aa: CASSRGGGYEQYF

clone_size: few
v_call: TRBV6-2/TRBV6-3
d_call: TRBD2
cdr3_length: 16
j_call: TRBJ2-3
cdr3_nt: TGTGCCAGCAGTCCAGCGACTAGCGGGAAGCCAGATACGCAGTATTTT
cdr3_aa: CASSPATSGKPDTQYF

clone_size: -
v_call: TRBV4-3
d_call: TRBD1
cdr3_length: 15
j_call: TRBJ2-7
cdr3_nt: TGCGCCAGCAGCCAAGATTCAGGGGGCGTGGGAGAGCAGTACTTC
cdr3_aa: CASSQDSGGVGEQYF

clone_size: -
v_call: TRBV7-9
d_call: TRBD1
cdr3_length: 16
j_call: TRBJ2-7
cdr3_nt: TGTGCCAGCAGCTTAGGCCCCGGGACAGGTCGCGCCGAGCAGTACTTC
cdr3_aa: CASSLGPGTGRAEQYF

clone_size: -
v_call: TRBV18
d_call: -
cdr3_length: 14
j_call: TRBJ2-1
cdr3_nt: TGTGCCAGCTCCTTAGGACCCGATCACAATGAGCAGTTCTTC
cdr3_aa: CASSLGPDHNEQFF

clone_size: -
v_call: TRBV20-1
d_call: -
cdr3_length: 14
j_call: TRBJ2-7
cdr3_nt: TGCAGTGCTGGACAACGACCCCCGAGGGTGGGGCAGTACTTC
cdr3_aa: CSAGQRPPRVGQYF

clone_size: -
v_call: TRBV7-6
d_call: TRBD1
cdr3_length: 14
j_call: TRBJ2-2
cdr3_nt: TGTGCCAGCACCGGACAGGGGACGGCCGGGGAGCTGTTTTTT
cdr3_aa: CASTGQGTAGELFF

clone_size: -
v_call: TRBV10-3
d_call: TRBD1
cdr3_length: 14
j_call: TRBJ1-1
cdr3_nt: TGTGCCATCAGTGAGGACAGGGGGGCCACTGAAGCTTTCTTT
cdr3_aa: CAISEDRGATEAFF

clone_size: few
v_call: TRBV19
d_call: TRBD1
cdr3_length: 15
j_call: TRBJ1-2
cdr3_nt: TGTGCCAGTAGTGTCTACTCAGGGGGCCAAGGAGGCTACACCTTC
cdr3_aa: CASSVYSGGQGGYTF

clone_size: few
v_call: TRBV27
d_call: TRBD1
cdr3_length: 14
j_call: TRBJ1-6
cdr3_nt: TGTGCCAGCAGTTTAACAGGGGCCGATTCACCCCTCCACTTT
cdr3_aa: CASSLTGADSPLHF

clone_size: -
v_call: TRBV12-3/TRBV12-4
d_call: TRBD2
cdr3_length: 17
j_call: TRBJ2-3
cdr3_nt: TGTGCCAGCAGTTTAGGACTAGCGGGAGGAGGGACAGATACGCAGTATTTT
cdr3_aa: CASSLGLAGGGTDTQYF

clone_size: -
v_call: TRBV11-2
d_call: -
cdr3_length: 14
j_call: TRBJ2-7
cdr3_nt: TGTGCCAGCAGCTTCGAGGGACGGAACTACGAGCAGTACTTC
cdr3_aa: CASSFEGRNYEQYF

clone_size: -
v_call: TRBV20-1
d_call: TRBD2
cdr3_length: 15
j_call: TRBJ2-3
cdr3_nt: TGCAGTGCTAGAGACCGACTAGCGGGAGAAGATACGCAGTATTTT
cdr3_aa: CSARDRLAGEDTQYF

clone_size: -
v_call: TRBV5-6
d_call: -
cdr3_length: 15
j_call: TRBJ1-1
cdr3_nt: TGTGCCAGCAGCTCCGTGCAGGGCGGGAACAATGAAGCTTTCTTT
cdr3_aa: CASSSVQGGNNEAFF

clone_size: few
v_call: TRBV29-1
d_call: TRBD1
cdr3_length: 12
j_call: TRBJ1-1
cdr3_nt: TGCAGCGTTCAGGGGGGGGACACTGAAGCTTTCTTT
cdr3_aa: CSVQGGDTEAFF

clone_size: -
v_call: TRBV5-1
d_call: -
cdr3_length: 16
j_call: TRBJ2-2
cdr3_nt: TGCGCCAGCAGCTCATCCGAGGCAGGGGAATCCGGGGAGCTGTTTTTT
cdr3_aa: CASSSSEAGESGELFF

clone_size: -
v_call: TRBV5-4
d_call: -
cdr3_length: 13
j_call: TRBJ1-6
cdr3_nt: TGTGCCAGCAGCCGGGACGGGAGTTCACCCCTCCACTTT
cdr3_aa: CASSRDGSSPLHF

clone_size: few
v_call: TRBV6-5
d_call: -
cdr3_length: 13
j_call: TRBJ2-1
cdr3_nt: TGTGCCAGCAGCTTACTAGCTGGCAATGAGCAGTTCTTC
cdr3_aa: CASSLLAGNEQFF

clone_size: -
v_call: TRBV11-3
d_call: TRBD2
cdr3_length: 13
j_call: TRBJ2-7
cdr3_nt: TGTGCCAGCAGCCCTACCGGGGGGGCCGAGCAGTACTTC
cdr3_aa: CASSPTGGAEQYF

clone_size: few
v_call: TRBV29-1
d_call: TRBD1
cdr3_length: 11
j_call: TRBJ1-3
cdr3_nt: TGCAGCGTTGAATGGGACAGCGGAGAAGTCTTT
cdr3_aa: CSVEWDSGEVF

clone_size: -
v_call: TRBV6-5
d_call: -
cdr3_length: 13
j_call: TRBJ2-7
cdr3_nt: TGTGCCAGCAGTCAAACAGGGTTTTACGAGCAGTACTTC
cdr3_aa: CASSQTGFYEQYF

clone_size: -
v_call: TRBV5-4
d_call: -
cdr3_length: 14
j_call: TRBJ2-5
cdr3_nt: TGTGCCAGTAGTATCCGCCAGTTCCAAGAGACCCAGTACTTC
cdr3_aa: CASSIRQFQETQYF

clone_size: -
v_call: TRBV10-3
d_call: -
cdr3_length: 15
j_call: TRBJ1-1
cdr3_nt: TGTGCCATCAGTGTCGTAGAAAATAGCGGCACTGAAGCTTTCTTT
cdr3_aa: CAISVVENSGTEAFF

clone_size: -
v_call: TRBV18
d_call: -
cdr3_length: 13
j_call: TRBJ1-1
cdr3_nt: TGTGCCAGCTCACGTTCGGAGGGCACTGAAGCTTTCTTT
cdr3_aa: CASSRSEGTEAFF

clone_size: medium-sized
v_call: TRBV6-5
d_call: TRBD1
cdr3_length: 14
j_call: TRBJ1-4
cdr3_nt: TGTGCCAGCCGGAGACAGGGGGCACGGGAAAAACTGTTTTTT
cdr3_aa: CASRRQGAREKLFF

clone_size: -
v_call: TRBV5-6
d_call: TRBD2
cdr3_length: 14
j_call: TRBJ2-3
cdr3_nt: TGCGCCAGCACGCTAGCGGGGAGCACAGATACGCAGTATTTT
cdr3_aa: CASTLAGSTDTQYF

clone_size: -
v_call: TRBV19
d_call: TRBD1
cdr3_length: 14
j_call: TRBJ1-2
cdr3_nt: TGTGCCAGCAGGGACCGGGACAGGGCGGGCGGCTACACCTTC
cdr3_aa: CASRDRDRAGGYTF

clone_size: -
v_call: TRBV7-9
d_call: -
cdr3_length: 16
j_call: TRBJ2-1
cdr3_nt: TGTGCCAGCAGCTTACGCCAGACCGTTGCGTCGAATGAGCAGTTCTTC
cdr3_aa: CASSLRQTVASNEQFF

clone_size: few
v_call: TRBV15
d_call: -
cdr3_length: 15
j_call: TRBJ1-3
cdr3_nt: TGTGCCACCAGCAGAGGAACGGGGGCGGCGAACACCATATATTTT
cdr3_aa: CATSRGTGAANTIYF

clone_size: -
v_call: TRBV11-3
d_call: -
cdr3_length: 16
j_call: TRBJ2-5
cdr3_nt: TGTGCCAGCAGCCAAAGGGTCCAGGGCGTCCAAGAGACCCAGTACTTC
cdr3_aa: CASSQRVQGVQETQYF

clone_size: few
v_call: TRBV27
d_call: TRBD1
cdr3_length: 15
j_call: TRBJ1-5
cdr3_nt: TGTGCCAGCAGTTTATCGACAGGGCCCTTTCAGCCCCAGCATTTT
cdr3_aa: CASSLSTGPFQPQHF